This TCR beta chain emerged from a study of CD8 T cells in Susac syndrome. Germline V lookup: CDR1 SGHDT, CDR2 YYEEEE. CDR3 length equals 13 residues. Trimming took 0 bases from V and 11 from J, leaving 12 bases between them. Random hexamers were used to reverse transcribe roughly 0.45 to 1 ug of RNA. TCRdb re-analysed the immunoSEQ multiplex PCR reads in MiXCR, keeping a single row per CDR3 protein. This table holds 100,000 or so distinct CDR3 sequences, about 95% found once. Sequencing was performed on CD8+ T cells from PBMCs. This receptor was taken from a human donor with Susac syndrome. The chain combines TRBV5-6 with TRBJ2-4; a possible D gene is TRBD2 (5 bases). This CDR3 is CASSLAGGGVQYF. The CDR3, as DNA: TGTGCCAGCAGCTTGGCCGGCGGAGGTGTTCAGTACTTC.